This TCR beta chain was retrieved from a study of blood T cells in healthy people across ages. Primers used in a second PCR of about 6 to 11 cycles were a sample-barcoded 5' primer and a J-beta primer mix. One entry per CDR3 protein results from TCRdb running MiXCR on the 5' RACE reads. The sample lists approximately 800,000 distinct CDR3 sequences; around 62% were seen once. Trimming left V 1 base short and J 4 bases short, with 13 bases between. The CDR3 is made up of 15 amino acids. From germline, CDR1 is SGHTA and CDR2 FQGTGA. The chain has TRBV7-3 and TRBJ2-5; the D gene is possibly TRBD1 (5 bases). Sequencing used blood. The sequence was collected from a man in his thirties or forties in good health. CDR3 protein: CASSLMGQRPETQYF. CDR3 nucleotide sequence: TGTGCCAGCAGCTTAATGGGGCAAAGGCCAGAGACCCAGTACTTC.